The 13 T cell receptor beta chains listed next were all sequenced from one sample in a study of regulatory T cells in long-lasting Graves disease listed by TCRdb under 2021. Libraries came from multiplex PCR. The run used an Illumina HiSeq 4000. To build TCR beta libraries, CDR3 regions were amplified by Arm-PCR using iRepertoire HTBI primers. TCRdb reprocessed the public reads (quality trimming at Q25 with fastp, clone calling with MiXCR) and kept in-frame beta chains. Each CDR3 protein appears once, grouped with its most common genes and DNA. Across this sample there are about 540,000 distinct CDR3 sequences, with approximately 13% seen only once. Of the sample, over 7.5% is held by the ten largest clones. This specimen's time point label, per the study, means: newly diagnosed GD, antithyroid drugs for less than 3 months. For both TCR sequencing and RNA sequencing, RNA was extracted from PBMCs in TRIzol.

In addition, the sample was reused for a study of T cells in Graves' hyperthyroidism and ophthalmopathy.

Source: peripheral blood mononuclear cells (PBMCs), taken at new diagnosis, from a patient treated with antithyroid drugs. Receptors were obtained from a man aged 25-45 years with Graves disease. Donor details come from another sample of the same person, matched by shared clones.

The chain combines TRBV30 with TRBJ2-2; a weak D match, TRBD1 (5 bases). This CDR3 region has 13 residues. Germline CDR1 and CDR2: GTSNPN and SVGIG (reference sequence). V was shortened by 2 bases and J by 4 bases, with 8 bases between the two germline ends. Here the CDR3 reads CAWSQGSTGELFF. CDR3 DNA: TGTGCCTGGAGTCAGGGAAGCACCGGGGAGCTGTTTTTT.

This clonotype was seen a handful of times. This chain joins TRBV5-8 and TRBJ1-6; D remains unclear. The CDR3 consists of 17 residues. Trimming removed 2 bases from V and 7 bases from J, with 19 bases in between. CDR1 is SGHTS, CDR2 YDEGEE, per germline. The CDR3 here is CASSFHLGLRANSPLHF. The DNA of the CDR3 is TGTGCCAGCAGCTTCCACCTTGGCCTTCGCGCAAATTCACCCCTCCACTTT.

Ten or more counts support this clonotype. The genes are TRBV20-1 and TRBJ2-3, with 7 bases identical to TRBD2. There are 11 residues in the CDR3. V gave up 3 bases and J gave up 11 bases; unmatched junction bases: 5. CDR1 is DFQATT and CDR2 is SNEGSKA in the germline V gene (reference sequence). CDR3 in DNA: TGCAGTGCTAGCGGACTAGAAGTGCAGTATTTT. Residues: CSASGLEVQYF.

V and J are TRBV14 and TRBJ2-2, with D uncertain. Trimming removed 2 bases at V and 3 bases at J, with 4 bases between. Germline CDR1 is SGHDN and CDR2 is FVKESK. The CDR3 has 13 amino acids. In nucleotides, the CDR3 is TGTGCCAGCAGCCAAAGGTACACCGGGGAGCTGTTTTTT. This codes for CASSQRYTGELFF. Drawing the rest from reference TRBV14 and TRBJ2-2, the complete variable domain is EAGVTQFPSHSVIEKGQTVTLRCDPISGHDNLYWYRRVMGKEIKFLLHFVKESKQDESGMPNNRFLAERTGGTYSTLKVQPAELEDSGVYFCASSQRYTGELFFGEGSRLTVL.

The chain carries TRBV27 and TRBJ2-7; 9 nucleotides align to TRBD2. Losses at the gene ends were 1 base for V and 2 bases for J; bases not matched to a gene: 3. The CDR3 runs 15 residues. Looked up from germline, CDR1 is MNHEY and CDR2 is SMNVEV (reference sequence). The CDR3 is CASSLLAGATYEQYF. CDR3 sequence (DNA): TGTGCCAGCAGTTTATTAGCGGGAGCGACCTACGAGCAGTACTTC.

This chain uses TRBV7-2 with TRBJ2-7; D not certain. Trimming took off 5 bases at V and 1 base at J, with 12 bases between the two ends. CDR1 and CDR2 (germline): SGHTA, FQGNSA. The CDR3 spans 14 residues. CDR3 in amino acids: CASSPTDLSYEQYF. CDR3 sequence (DNA): TGTGCCAGCAGCCCCACGGACCTTTCCTACGAGCAGTACTTC.

This clonotype appeared many times. The chain recombines TRBV29-1 with TRBJ2-5; D gene ambiguous. Germline loops: CDR1 SQVTM, CDR2 ANQGSEA. V was clipped by 0 bases and J by 4 bases, with 15 bases between them. This CDR3 region has 15 residues. This chain's CDR3 is CSVEDRASPGETQYF. The DNA of the CDR3 is TGCAGCGTTGAAGATAGGGCCTCGCCGGGAGAGACCCAGTACTTC.

This clonotype was counted a few times. This rearrangement joins TRBV27 to TRBJ2-7, with D perhaps matching TRBD1 or TRBD2 (5 bases each). From germline, CDR1 is MNHEY and CDR2 SMNVEV (reference sequence). The V end lost 4 bases, the J end lost 2 bases, and 9 bases lay between the germline ends. The CDR3 extends over 13 amino acids. The CDR3 DNA sequence: TGTGCCAGCAGTTGGGACCAGGCCTACGAGCAGTACTTC. Translated: CASSWDQAYEQYF.

The V call is TRBV4-1, the J call TRBJ1-1; 8 bases map to TRBD1. CDR3 size: 15 residues. V was clipped by 0 bases and J by 4 bases; unmatched bases: 4. Germline loops: CDR1 MGHRA, CDR2 YSYEKL. The CDR3 coding sequence is TGCGCCAGCAGCCAAGAGGACAGGGAGGTCACTGAAGCTTTCTTT. Protein sequence: CASSQEDREVTEAFF.

At least ten counts were recorded for this clonotype. The genes are TRBV11-2 and TRBJ2-7; D ambiguous. Per the germline V gene, CDR1 is SGHAT and CDR2 is FQNNGV. The CDR3 totals 14 residues. The V end lost 2 bases, the J end lost 2 bases, and 10 bases lay between the germline ends. This CDR3 is CASSLRGPTYEQYF. The CDR3 DNA is TGTGCCAGCAGCTTAAGAGGTCCTACCTACGAGCAGTACTTC.

This clonotype was seen at least ten times. The chain combines TRBV2 with TRBJ2-3; no firm D call. Germline V lookup: CDR1 SNHLY, CDR2 FYNNEI. The CDR3 loop spans 17 amino acids. Trimming stripped 8 bases from V and 4 bases from J, with 25 bases between. CDR3: CASHPLGSLGYADTQYF. In DNA, the CDR3 is TGTGCCAGCCACCCGTTGGGCTCACTGGGGTACGCAGATACGCAGTATTTT.

This clonotype was seen more than once but under ten times. The V call is TRBV4-1, the J call TRBJ1-2, with D maybe TRBD1 (6 bases). Germline V lookup: CDR1 MGHRA, CDR2 YSYEKL. CDR3 length equals 15 residues. V shed 2 bases and J shed 6 bases, with 16 bases lying between them. For the CDR3, the DNA is TGCGCCAGCAGCCAAACCTACAGGGAGCGAGATGGCTACACCTTC. Its translation is CASSQTYRERDGYTF.

This clonotype was observed many times. This rearrangement joins TRBV29-1 to TRBJ2-7; the D gene is possibly TRBD1 (6 bases). The CDR3 is 13 residues long. CDR1 and CDR2 (germline): SQVTM, ANQGSEA. V shed 2 bases and J shed 4 bases, with 12 bases lying between them. CDR3 region: CSVEWWGTYEQYF. CDR3 bases: TGCAGCGTTGAATGGTGGGGGACATACGAGCAGTACTTC.